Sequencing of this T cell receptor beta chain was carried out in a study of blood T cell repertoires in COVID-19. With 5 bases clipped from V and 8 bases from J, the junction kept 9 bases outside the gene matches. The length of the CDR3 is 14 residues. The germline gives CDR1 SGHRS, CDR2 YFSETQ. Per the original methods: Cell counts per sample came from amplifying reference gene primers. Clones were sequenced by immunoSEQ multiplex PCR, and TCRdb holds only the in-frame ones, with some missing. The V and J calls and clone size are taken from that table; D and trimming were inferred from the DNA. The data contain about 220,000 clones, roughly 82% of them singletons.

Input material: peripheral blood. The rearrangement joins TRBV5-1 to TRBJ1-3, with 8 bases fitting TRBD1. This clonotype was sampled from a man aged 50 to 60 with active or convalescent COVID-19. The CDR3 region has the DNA TGCGCCAGCAGTTTTTCAGGGGGCTCGGACACCATATATTTT. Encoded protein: CASSFSGGSDTIYF.